The following is a TCR beta chain sequence with its context. Its antigen is undetermined. This same CDR3 is encoded by further DNA sequences in the sample. The source of the sample is a study of OX40 agonist ivuxolimab in advanced cancers. Overall study: The dose-escalation cohort was about 87% male, with a mean age of around 60 years, ranging roughly 23 to 79. Notes on the study in general: Expanded clones were, on average, more numerous in CD8+ T cells than in CD4+. At 0.1 to 3.0 mg/kg and by week 6, CD4+ and CD8+ T cells in the blood had expanded clonally.

TCRdb's table, derived via immunoSEQ multiplex PCR, lists solely in-frame clones and lacks some. Of under 90,000 clones listed, about 90% are singletons. It was autoimmune disease history or systemic immunosuppression that excluded patients. This CDR3 has 15 residues. Germline V gives CDR1 SGHRS, CDR2 YFSETQ. The junction had 0 bases not matched to a gene; V was cut back by 0 bases and J by 1 base. This TCR derives from an adult with an advanced solid tumor such as melanoma, head and neck, liver or kidney cancer. Sequenced material: CD4+ or CD8+ T cells sorted from blood, taken in a trial of the OX40 agonist ivuxolimab. The chain recombines TRBV5-1 with TRBJ1-1, with TRBD1 identical over 10 bases. CDR3 coding DNA: TGCGCCAGCAGCTTGGGACAGGGGGCGAACACTGAAGCTTTCTTT. Amino acids: CASSLGQGANTEAFF. Filled out from reference TRBV5-1 and TRBJ1-1, the complete variable domain reads KAGVTQTPRYLIKTRGQQVTLSCSPISGHRSVSWYQQTPGQGLQFLFEYFSETQRNKGNFPGRFSGRQFSNSRSEMNVSTLELGDSALYLCASSLGQGANTEAFFGQGTRLTVV.